The T cell receptor beta chain under discussion was sequenced for a study of blood T cell repertoires in COVID-19. Across the study: The United States, Italy and Spain were the sources of the acute and convalescent COVID-19 samples.

V lost 0 bases and J 8 bases, leaving 26 bases between the germline ends. The CDR3 length is 19 residues. Original methodology: For nucleated cells, counts were estimated from reference gene primer amplification. Repertoires were generated with immunoSEQ multiplex PCR, while TCRdb's copy carries only in-frame clones and drops some. The V and J calls and the clone size are those of that table, but D and trimming were determined from the DNA. The data hold about 160,000 clones, with approximately 88% observed a single time. The sequencing sample was made of peripheral blood. This TCR was recovered from a woman older than 75 with active or convalescent COVID-19. The chain links TRBV23-1 to TRBJ2-1; TRBD1 is a possible D gene (8 bases). TRBV23-1 is an open reading frame whose function is uncertain. The CDR3 protein is CASSQSRPPMDRAGDEQFF. The DNA for the CDR3 is TGCGCCAGCAGTCAATCCCGCCCCCCCATGGACAGGGCGGGAGATGAGCAGTTCTTC.